The 13 T cell receptor beta chains listed next were all sequenced from one sample in a study of T cell repertoires in cytomegalovirus infection. Their recognized antigens are unknown. One entry per CDR3 protein, called by TCRdb with MiXCR from the reads. Here the sample spans 650,000 to 850,000 distinct CDR3 sequences, 25% to 35% being singletons. This specimen consisted of cultured CD8+ T cells from PBMCs, obtained from culture after CMV antigen stimulation. The receptor set was obtained from a human donor in good health (CMV status not recorded). Some clones in this sample may be carry-over from other donors' samples.

This clonotype was detected only a few times. The chain joins TRBV15 to TRBJ2-7; TRBD1 matches 9 bases. Germline V gene sequence: CDR1 LNHNV, CDR2 YYDKDF (reference sequence). V was pared by 3 bases and J by 6 bases, with 6 bases of the junction left unmatched. The CDR3 has 14 residues. CDR3: CATSRDRGPVEQYF. Written as DNA, the CDR3 is TGTGCCACCAGCAGGGACAGGGGCCCCGTCGAGCAGTACTTC.

This clonotype was found a few times. The chain recombines TRBV10-3 with TRBJ2-1, with TRBD2 identical over 10 bases. Germline V gene lookup returns CDR1 ENHRY and CDR2 SYGVKD. There are 14 residues in the CDR3. V lost 8 bases to trimming and J lost 8 bases; unmatched junction nucleotides: 9. This chain's CDR3 is CAIGVLAGVDEQFF. The CDR3 DNA is TGTGCCATCGGGGTGCTAGCGGGAGTGGATGAGCAGTTCTTC.

This clonotype occurred many times. The genes are TRBV7-8 and TRBJ1-2; 7 bases match TRBD1. Trimming at V came to 5 bases and at J to 1 base, leaving 19 bases not matched to a gene. The CDR3 sequence is 19 residues long. Looked up from germline, CDR1 is SGHVS and CDR2 is FQNEAQ. As DNA, the CDR3 is TGTGCCAGCAGCCCCGAAACAGACAGGGAGCTTTATCGTAACTATGGCTACACCTTC. This encodes CASSPETDRELYRNYGYTF.

The chain links TRBV7-9 to TRBJ2-1; 11 bases are shared with TRBD2. The CDR3 is 16 amino acids. The ends lost 6 bases at V and 2 bases at J; junction bases unmatched: 6. Germline V gives CDR1 SEHNR, CDR2 FQNEAQ (reference sequence). The CDR3 loop reads CASRLLAGETYNEQFF. CDR3 DNA: TGTGCCAGCAGGTTACTAGCGGGGGAGACCTACAATGAGCAGTTCTTC.

This clonotype was counted only a few times. The CDR3 loop is CASTPGGRETEAFF. CDR3 DNA: TGCGCCAGCACACCCGGAGGAAGGGAAACTGAAGCTTTCTTT. The chain links TRBV4-1 to TRBJ1-1; D is ambiguous. CDR1 is MGHRA, CDR2 YSYEKL, per germline. Trimming removed 7 bases from V and 5 bases from J, with 17 bases in between. CDR3 length equals 14 residues.

The J gene is TRBJ2-1, the V gene TRBV19; D gene ambiguous. The CDR3 is 15 amino acids. V gave up 5 bases and J gave up 4 bases, with 15 bases separating them. Germline V gene data show CDR1 as LNHDA and CDR2 as SQIVND (reference sequence). CDR3: CASSALIGLYNEQFF. The CDR3 nucleotides read TGTGCCAGTAGTGCCCTAATTGGGCTTTACAATGAGCAGTTCTTC. The variable domain in full, with the rest retrieved from reference TRBV19 and TRBJ2-1, is DGGITQSPKYLFRKEGQNVTLSCEQNLNHDAMYWYRQDPGQGLRLIYYSQIVNDFQKGDIAEGYSVSREKKESFPLTVTSAQKNPTAFYLCASSALIGLYNEQFFGPGTRLTVL.

This clonotype was recorded a few times. The chain couples TRBV12-3 or TRBV12-4 to TRBJ2-2, with 9 bases that match TRBD2. This CDR3 spans 15 amino acids. V trimming: 4 bases; J trimming: 5 bases; junction bases outside the gene matches: 5. DNA of the CDR3: TGTGCCAGCAGTTCTAGCGGGGCAGGGACCGGGGAGCTGTTTTTT. Translated: CASSSSGAGTGELFF.

This clonotype was observed a handful of times. In nucleotides, the CDR3 is TGTGCCAGCAGTCGGACGGGACAGGCCTACGAGCAGTACGTC. This sequence encodes CASSRTGQAYEQYV. This chain uses TRBV28 with TRBJ2-7, with 8 bases lining up with TRBD1. Losses at the gene ends were 5 bases for V and 2 bases for J; bases not matched to a gene: 5. Germline lookup yields CDR1 MDHEN and CDR2 SYDVKM. The CDR3 extends over 14 amino acids.

This clonotype was found a few times. The rearrangement joins TRBV27 to TRBJ1-2; D might be TRBD1 (5 bases). This CDR3 is 14 amino acids long. The germline V gene encodes CDR1 MNHEY and CDR2 SMNVEV (reference sequence). The V end lost 4 bases, the J end lost 3 bases, and 12 bases lay between the germline ends. CDR3 region: CASSYAGRDYGYTF. The CDR3 region has the DNA TGTGCCAGCAGTTATGCGGGGCGCGACTATGGCTACACCTTC.

This clonotype was counted a few times. This chain links TRBV10-1 with TRBJ1-3, with a tentative D call TRBD1 (6 bases). This CDR3 contains 13 residues. V was shortened by 11 bases and J by 2 bases, with 13 bases between the two germline ends. CDR1 is WNHNN and CDR2 is SYGVQD in the germline V gene (reference sequence). CDR3 region: CALAGATGNTIYF. The CDR3 DNA follows: TGCGCCCTAGCAGGGGCCACTGGAAACACCATATATTTT.

The chain employs TRBV7-9 and TRBJ2-7; TRBD1 might be the D (5 bases). The CDR3 runs to 13 residues. Germline-derived CDR1 and CDR2 are SEHNR and FQNEAQ (reference sequence). V was trimmed by 5 bases and J by 0 bases, leaving 8 bases between them. The CDR3 nucleotides read TGTGCCAGCAGCCACAGGTACTCCTACGAGCAGTACGTC. This gives the protein CASSHRYSYEQYV.

This clonotype was seen a few times. The rearrangement uses TRBV19 and TRBJ1-2; TRBD1 is a possible D gene (5 bases). Trimming pared 7 bases from V and 4 bases from J, leaving 22 bases between. The CDR3 extends over 16 amino acids. Germline values: CDR1 LNHDA, CDR2 SQIVND (reference sequence). CDR3 coding DNA: TGTGCCAGTATGGTGACAGCCCAAACTTCGGGCTATGGCTACACCTTC. It encodes CASMVTAQTSGYGYTF.

This clonotype has just a few counts. At one end the junction does not follow the germline gene, possibly because of a read error. The chain couples TRBV7-7 to TRBJ2-5; 7 nucleotides match TRBD1. CDR1 is SSHAT, CDR2 FNYEAQ, per germline (reference sequence). This CDR3 contains 16 residues. The CDR3 nucleotides read TGTGCTAGCAGCCCATACCCCGACAGGGCGGGAGAGACCCAGTACTTC. Translation: CASSPYPDRAGETQYF. Based on the CDR3 plus reference TRBV7-7 and TRBJ2-5, the full variable domain is GAGVSQSPRYKVTKRGQDVTLRCDPISSHATLYWYQQALGQGPEFLTYFNYEAQPDKSGLPSDRFSAERPEGSISTLTIQRTEQRDSAMYRCASSPYPDRAGETQYFGPGTRLLVL.